The 23 T cell receptor beta chains given below trace back to one sample, sequenced in a study of CD8 T cells in Susac syndrome. With random hexamers, about 0.45 to 1 ug RNA was reverse transcribed. TCRdb re-analysed the immunoSEQ multiplex PCR reads in MiXCR, keeping a single row per CDR3 protein. This sample has 85,000 to 95,000 distinct CDR3 sequences; roughly 94% occur once, and the top ten carry about 0.28%. Sequenced sample: CD4+ T cells from PBMCs. These receptors were collected from a human donor with Susac syndrome.

The rearrangement links TRBV9 to TRBJ2-3, with D perhaps TRBD2 (6 bases). The CDR3 extends over 15 amino acids. Germline V CDR1 and CDR2: SGDLS, YYNGEE. Trimming removed 0 bases from V and 1 base from J, with 9 bases in between. The CDR3 nucleotides read TGTGCCAGCAGCGTAGTCCCTAGCGGCACAGATACGCAGTATTTT. Residues: CASSVVPSGTDTQYF.

The chain couples TRBV14 to TRBJ1-2; no clear D gene. Germline-derived CDR1 and CDR2 are SGHDN and FVKESK. This CDR3 has 16 amino acids. The V end lost 0 bases, the J end lost 6 bases, and 17 bases lay between the germline ends. As DNA, the CDR3 is TGTGCCAGCAGCCAAGATCTAGTGACGCTAAGGAATGGCTACACCTTC. It codes for CASSQDLVTLRNGYTF.

This sequence joins TRBV29-1 and TRBJ2-7, with TRBD2 identical over 7 bases. This CDR3 is 13 amino acids long. Germline CDR1 SQVTM, CDR2 ANQGSEA. V lost 4 bases, J lost 7 bases, and 10 bases stayed unmatched. CDR3 nucleotide sequence: TGCAGCGTTGCCCCGGGAGGCGGAGCGGAGCAGTACTTC. Amino acids: CSVAPGGGAEQYF.

This clonotype was picked up a small number of times. The chain recombines TRBV12-3 or TRBV12-4 with TRBJ1-5; D is uncertain. The V end lost 3 bases, the J end lost 3 bases, and 3 bases lay between the germline ends. The CDR3 contains 12 residues. In DNA form, the CDR3 reads TGTGCCAGCAGTTTCTCCAATCAGCCCCAGCATTTT. Its translation: CASSFSNQPQHF.

The chain employs TRBV6-5 and TRBJ2-2; 7 nucleotides line up with TRBD2. The J segment lost 2 bases and the V segment lost 6 bases, leaving 6 bases of the junction unmatched. CDR1 and CDR2 (germline): MNHEY, SVGAGI. The CDR3 runs to 15 residues. Here the CDR3 reads CASRPGGTNTGELFF. Here the CDR3 DNA reads TGTGCCAGCAGACCCGGGGGGACCAACACCGGGGAGCTGTTTTTT.

The J gene is TRBJ2-1, the V gene TRBV27; 12 positions match TRBD2. The ends lost 2 bases at V and 10 bases at J; junction bases unmatched: 6. The CDR3 sequence is 15 residues long. Looked up from germline, CDR1 is MNHEY and CDR2 is SMNVEV (reference sequence). CDR3 sequence (DNA): TGTGCCAGCAGTTTAGGACTAGCGGGGCTTGGGGAGCAGTTCTTC. It is translated as CASSLGLAGLGEQFF.

The V and J genes are TRBV2 and TRBJ2-3; D not resolved. The CDR3 totals 12 residues. The V and J ends lost 6 bases and 2 bases respectively, with 6 bases between them. The V gene's germline CDR1 is SNHLY and CDR2 FYNNEI. CDR3 loop: CASRPNTDTQYF. The CDR3 region has the DNA TGTGCCAGCAGGCCAAACACAGATACGCAGTATTTT.

The sample holds one count of this clonotype. The rearrangement links TRBV7-9 to TRBJ1-6; D is possibly TRBD1 (6 bases). Germline CDR1 reads SEHNR; CDR2 reads FQNEAQ (reference sequence). The CDR3 covers 15 residues. Trimming removed 5 bases from V and 10 bases from J, with 18 bases in between. The CDR3 spells CASSPRTASGSPLHF. The CDR3 DNA sequence: TGTGCCAGCAGCCCCAGGACAGCTTCGGGGTCACCCCTCCACTTT.

The chain employs TRBV3-1 and TRBJ2-7; D not certain. Germline values: CDR1 LGHDT, CDR2 YNNKEL (reference sequence). Trimming stripped 1 base from V and 6 bases from J, with 10 bases between. The CDR3 runs to 13 residues. Here the CDR3 reads CASSQVSAVEQYF. The CDR3, as DNA: TGTGCCAGCAGCCAAGTCTCGGCCGTCGAGCAGTACTTC.

This clonotype was counted once. The V gene is TRBV5-1, the J gene TRBJ2-6, with 10 positions matching TRBD1. CDR1 is SGHRS, CDR2 YFSETQ, per germline. This CDR3 has 17 amino acids. The ends lost 3 bases at V and 2 bases at J; junction bases unmatched: 5. CDR3 protein: CASSWDRGGAGANVLTF. The DNA of the CDR3 is TGCGCCAGCAGCTGGGACAGGGGAGGCGCTGGGGCCAACGTCCTGACTTTC.

This chain uses TRBV20-1 with TRBJ2-7; D might be TRBD1 (6 bases). Trimming took off 2 bases at V and 7 bases at J, with 12 bases between the two ends. CDR1 DFQATT and CDR2 SNEGSKA come from the germline V gene (reference sequence). The CDR3 is made up of 12 amino acids. The DNA for the CDR3 is TGCAGTGCTAGACACAGGGTTGGGGAGCAGTACTTC. Protein: CSARHRVGEQYF.

This clonotype has just one count. The chain combines TRBV9 with TRBJ1-6; 7 bases are a match to TRBD1. The V segment lost 3 bases and the J segment 10 bases; nucleotides outside the gene matches: 10. The CDR3 spans 15 residues. Germline CDR1 is SGDLS and CDR2 is YYNGEE. The CDR3 DNA reads as TGTGCCAGCAGCGCTACCCAGGGGGGGTGGTCACCCCTCCACTTT. Translated, it gives CASSATQGGWSPLHF.

The chain recombines TRBV27 with TRBJ2-2; TRBD1 matches 11 bases. The CDR3 covers 16 residues. Germline CDR1 and CDR2: MNHEY and SMNVEV (reference sequence). V lost 5 bases and J lost 5; bases outside the gene matches: 7. Written as DNA, the CDR3 is TGTGCCAGCAGTCGGACAGGGGGCTTGGGGACCGGGGAGCTGTTTTTT. This codes for CASSRTGGLGTGELFF.

The chain carries TRBV20-1 and TRBJ1-6; 9 nucleotides match TRBD1. J was trimmed by 5 bases and V by 5 bases; bases with no gene match: 7. Germline CDR1 and CDR2: DFQATT and SNEGSKA (reference sequence). This CDR3 has 15 residues. The CDR3, as DNA: TGCAGTGCTGTCCCGGGACAGGGTGATAATTCACCCCTCCACTTT. Translated: CSAVPGQGDNSPLHF.

This chain connects TRBV12-3 or TRBV12-4 to TRBJ1-2, with TRBD1 as a possible D gene (5 bases). The CDR3 is 12 amino acids. Trimming cost V 7 bases and J 8 bases, with 14 bases left between them. The DNA of the CDR3 is TGTGCCAGCACTATGACAGCAAGGGGCTACACCTTC. Translation: CASTMTARGYTF.

CDR3 sequence (DNA): TGCGCCAGCAGCCAAGAAGGGCCGCAGTATTTT. Translation gives CASSQEGPQYF. The chain couples TRBV4-3 to TRBJ2-3; D remains unclear. V lost 0 bases, J lost 10 bases, and 5 bases lay in between. The CDR3 has 11 residues. The germline gives CDR1 LGHNA, CDR2 YSLEER.

CDR3 region: CASSQDRGLEQPQHF. Here the CDR3 DNA reads TGTGCCAGCAGCCAAGACAGGGGGCTAGAGCAGCCCCAGCATTTT. The rearrangement links TRBV6-2 or TRBV6-3 to TRBJ1-5; 10 bases are a match to TRBD1. CDR1 and CDR2 from the germline V gene are MNHEY and SVGEGT. The trim removed 6 bases at V and 7 bases at J, leaving 9 bases unmatched. CDR3 length: 15 amino acids.

The chain combines TRBV7-6 with TRBJ2-5; D is ambiguous. The V end lost 2 bases, the J end lost 5 bases, and 6 bases lay between the germline ends. The germline V gene has CDR1 SGHVS and CDR2 FNYEAQ. CDR3 length: 12 residues. CDR3 sequence reads: CASSLIGETQYF. Here the CDR3 DNA reads TGTGCCAGCAGCTTAATTGGCGAGACCCAGTACTTC.

CDR3 DNA: TGTGCCAGCAGCTTCCCATCGATCAATGAGCAGTTCTTC. Translated: CASSFPSINEQFF. The chain carries TRBV3-1 and TRBJ2-1; D gene ambiguous. Trimming left V 5 bases short and J 6 bases short, with 11 bases between. CDR1 and CDR2 (germline): LGHDT, YNNKEL (reference sequence). The CDR3 has 13 residues.

V and J are TRBV20-1 and TRBJ2-3, with 13 bases identical to TRBD2. The J segment lost 3 bases and the V segment lost 3 bases, leaving 0 bases of the junction unmatched. The V gene's germline CDR1 is DFQATT and CDR2 SNEGSKA (reference sequence). The CDR3 is 14 amino acids. For the CDR3, the DNA is TGCAGTGCTAGGGGACTAGCGGGGACAGATACGCAGTATTTT. This gives the protein CSARGLAGTDTQYF.

This chain connects TRBV21-1 to TRBJ1-5; the table's TRBD1 call for D was not verified on the DNA. TRBV21-1 is marked as a pseudogene. The length of the CDR3 is 15 residues. CDR3 sequence: CAIMDRADSNQPQHF. CDR3 DNA sequence: TGTGCCATCATGGACAGGGCGGATAGCAATCAGCCCCAGCATTTT.

The chain has TRBV20-1 and TRBJ2-3; 9 bases align to TRBD2. Germline CDR1 DFQATT, CDR2 SNEGSKA (reference sequence). V lost 2 bases, J lost 4 bases, and 7 bases stayed unmatched. The CDR3 is 15 amino acids. CDR3 loop: CSARKAGGRADTQYF. As DNA, the CDR3 is TGCAGTGCTAGAAAAGCGGGGGGCAGGGCAGATACGCAGTATTTT.

The rearrangement links TRBV25-1 to TRBJ1-1; no clear D gene. This CDR3 is built from 15 residues. Germline CDR1 and CDR2: MGHDK and SYGVNS. V shed 5 bases and J shed 0 bases, with 13 bases lying between them. The CDR3, as DNA: TGTGCCAGCAGTTATAGAGGAGGGCTGAACACTGAAGCTTTCTTT. This encodes CASSYRGGLNTEAFF.